This TCR beta chain appears in the sequencing data of a study of blood T cell repertoires in COVID-19. Participants' own reports of clinical history determined their cohort assignment. Per germline, CDR1 SQVTM and CDR2 ANQGSEA. The CDR3 totals 12 residues. The V and J ends lost 7 bases and 3 bases respectively, with 12 bases between them. Assay: immunoSEQ multiplex PCR; the TCRdb copy retains only in-frame clones and omits some. The data hold 150,000 to 200,000 clones, with roughly 87% observed a single time. The chain joins TRBV29-1 to TRBJ1-1; D remains unclear. The TCR originated in a human donor with acute COVID-19. The donor label of this sample is uncertain. Sequencing input: PBMCs or T cells enriched from blood (not recorded which). The CDR3 coding sequence is TGCAGCGCCGCGTCGCGTGACACTGAAGCTTTCTTT. Amino acids: CSAASRDTEAFF.